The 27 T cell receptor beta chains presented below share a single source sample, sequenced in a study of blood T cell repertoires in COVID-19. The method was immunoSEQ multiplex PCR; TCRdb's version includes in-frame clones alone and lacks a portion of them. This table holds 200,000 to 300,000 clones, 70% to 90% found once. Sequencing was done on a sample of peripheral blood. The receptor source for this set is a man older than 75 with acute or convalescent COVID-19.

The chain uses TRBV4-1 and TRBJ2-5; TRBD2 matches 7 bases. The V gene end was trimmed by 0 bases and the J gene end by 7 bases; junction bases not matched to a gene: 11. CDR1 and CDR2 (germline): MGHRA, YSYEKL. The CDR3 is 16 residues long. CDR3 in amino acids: CASSQDGGRGSGTQYF. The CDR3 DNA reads TGCGCCAGCAGCCAAGATGGGGGGAGGGGATCGGGGACCCAGTACTTC.

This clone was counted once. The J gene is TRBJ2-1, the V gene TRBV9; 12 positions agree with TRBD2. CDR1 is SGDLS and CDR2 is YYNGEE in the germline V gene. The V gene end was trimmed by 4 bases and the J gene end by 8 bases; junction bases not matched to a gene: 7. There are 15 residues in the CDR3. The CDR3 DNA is TGTGCCAGCAGCCTACGGACTAGCGGGGACGATGAGCAGTTCTTC. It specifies CASSLRTSGDDEQFF.

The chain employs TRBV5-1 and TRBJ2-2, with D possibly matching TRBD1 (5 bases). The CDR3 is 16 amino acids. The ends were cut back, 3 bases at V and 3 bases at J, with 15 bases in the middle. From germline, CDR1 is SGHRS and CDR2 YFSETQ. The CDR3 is CASSSAGPGDTGELFF. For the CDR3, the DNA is TGCGCCAGCAGCTCGGCAGGGCCTGGGGACACCGGGGAGCTGTTTTTT. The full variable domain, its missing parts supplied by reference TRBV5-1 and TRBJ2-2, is KAGVTQTPRYLIKTRGQQVTLSCSPISGHRSVSWYQQTPGQGLQFLFEYFSETQRNKGNFPGRFSGRQFSNSRSEMNVSTLELGDSALYLCASSSAGPGDTGELFFGEGSRLTVL.

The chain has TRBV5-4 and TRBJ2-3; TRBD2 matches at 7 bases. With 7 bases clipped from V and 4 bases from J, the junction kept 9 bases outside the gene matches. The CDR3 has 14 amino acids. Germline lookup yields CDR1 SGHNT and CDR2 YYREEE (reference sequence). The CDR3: CASRGRESADTQYF. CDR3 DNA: TGTGCCAGCCGAGGGCGGGAGAGCGCAGATACGCAGTATTTT.

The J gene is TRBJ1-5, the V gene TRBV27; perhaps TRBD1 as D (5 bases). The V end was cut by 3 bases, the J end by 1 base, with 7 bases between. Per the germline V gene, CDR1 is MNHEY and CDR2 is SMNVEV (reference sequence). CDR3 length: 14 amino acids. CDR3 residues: CASSFGGSNQPQHF. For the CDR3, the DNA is TGTGCCAGCAGTTTCGGGGGGAGCAATCAGCCCCAGCATTTT.

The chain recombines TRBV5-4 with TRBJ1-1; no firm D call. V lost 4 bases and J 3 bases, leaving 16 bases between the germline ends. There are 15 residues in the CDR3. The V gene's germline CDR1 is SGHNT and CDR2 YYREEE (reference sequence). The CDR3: CASSPSWVQDTEAFF. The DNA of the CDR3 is TGTGCCAGCAGCCCGAGTTGGGTTCAGGACACTGAAGCTTTCTTT. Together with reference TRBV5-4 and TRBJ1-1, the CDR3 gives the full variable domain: ETGVTQSPTHLIKTRGQQVTLRCSSQSGHNTVSWYQQALGQGPQFIFQYYREEENGRGNFPPRFSGLQFPNYSSELNVNALELDDSALYLCASSPSWVQDTEAFFGQGTRLTVV.

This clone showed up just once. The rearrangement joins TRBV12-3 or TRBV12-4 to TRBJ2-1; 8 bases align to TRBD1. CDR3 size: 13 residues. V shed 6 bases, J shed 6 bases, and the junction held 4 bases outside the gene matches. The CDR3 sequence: CASSRGQGNEQFF. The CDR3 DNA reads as TGTGCCAGCAGCCGTGGACAGGGCAATGAGCAGTTCTTC.

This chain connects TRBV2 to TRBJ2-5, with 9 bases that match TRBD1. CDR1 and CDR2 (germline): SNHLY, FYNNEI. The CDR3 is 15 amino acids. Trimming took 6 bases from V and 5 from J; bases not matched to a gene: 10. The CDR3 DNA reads TGTGCCAGCAGCATGAGACAGGGGGTCGCGGAGACCCAGTACTTC. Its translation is CASSMRQGVAETQYF.

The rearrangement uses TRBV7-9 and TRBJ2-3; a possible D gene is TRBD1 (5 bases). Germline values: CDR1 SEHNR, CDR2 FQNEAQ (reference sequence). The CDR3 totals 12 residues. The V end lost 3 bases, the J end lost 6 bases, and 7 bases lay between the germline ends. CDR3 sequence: CASSLYRDTQYF. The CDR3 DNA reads TGTGCCAGCAGCTTGTACAGGGATACGCAGTATTTT.

The CDR3 coding sequence is TGTGCCAGCTCACAACCGGGACTAGCGTCGAGCTCCTACGAGCAGTACTTC. Protein sequence: CASSQPGLASSSYEQYF. The V gene is TRBV18, the J gene TRBJ2-7; 10 bases agree with TRBD2. V trimming: 4 bases; J trimming: 0 bases; junction bases outside the gene matches: 9. CDR3 length: 17 amino acids. Germline values: CDR1 KGHSH, CDR2 LQKENI.

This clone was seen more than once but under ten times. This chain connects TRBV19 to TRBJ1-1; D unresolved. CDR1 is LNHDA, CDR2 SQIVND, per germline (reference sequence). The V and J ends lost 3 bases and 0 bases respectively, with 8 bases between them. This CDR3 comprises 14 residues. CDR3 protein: CASSMSDLNTEAFF. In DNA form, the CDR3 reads TGTGCCAGTAGTATGTCAGACTTGAACACTGAAGCTTTCTTT. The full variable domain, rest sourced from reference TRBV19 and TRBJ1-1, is DGGITQSPKYLFRKEGQNVTLSCEQNLNHDAMYWYRQDPGQGLRLIYYSQIVNDFQKGDIAEGYSVSREKKESFPLTVTSAQKNPTAFYLCASSMSDLNTEAFFGQGTRLTVV.

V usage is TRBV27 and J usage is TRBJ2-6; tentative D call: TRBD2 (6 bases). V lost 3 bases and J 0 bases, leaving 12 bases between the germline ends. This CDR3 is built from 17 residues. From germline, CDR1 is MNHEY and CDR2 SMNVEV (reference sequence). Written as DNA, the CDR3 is TGTGCCAGCAGTTTGTTAGCGGACTTCTCTGGGGCCAACGTCCTGACTTTC. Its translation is CASSLLADFSGANVLTF. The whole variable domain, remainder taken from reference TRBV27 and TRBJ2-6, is EAQVTQNPRYLITVTGKKLTVTCSQNMNHEYMSWYRQDPGLGLRQIYYSMNVEVTDKGDVPEGYKVSRKEKRNFPLILESPSPNQTSLYFCASSLLADFSGANVLTFGAGSRLTVL.

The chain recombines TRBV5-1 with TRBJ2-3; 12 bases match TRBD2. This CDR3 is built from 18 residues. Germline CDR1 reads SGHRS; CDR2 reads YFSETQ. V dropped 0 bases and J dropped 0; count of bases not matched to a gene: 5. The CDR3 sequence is CASSLGTSGAKSTDTQYF. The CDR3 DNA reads TGCGCCAGCAGCTTGGGGACTAGCGGGGCTAAAAGCACAGATACGCAGTATTTT.

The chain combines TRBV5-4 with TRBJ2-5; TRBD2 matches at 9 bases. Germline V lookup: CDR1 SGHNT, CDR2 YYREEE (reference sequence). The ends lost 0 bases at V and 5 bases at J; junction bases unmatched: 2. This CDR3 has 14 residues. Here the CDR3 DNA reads TGTGCCAGCAGCTTGGATAGCGGGAGTGAGACCCAGTACTTC. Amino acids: CASSLDSGSETQYF.

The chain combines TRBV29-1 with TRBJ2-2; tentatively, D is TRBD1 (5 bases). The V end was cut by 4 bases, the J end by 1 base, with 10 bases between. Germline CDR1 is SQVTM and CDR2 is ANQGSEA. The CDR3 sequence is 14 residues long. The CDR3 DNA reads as TGCAGCGTTGGGAACAGGATGAACACCGGGGAGCTGTTTTTT. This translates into CSVGNRMNTGELFF.

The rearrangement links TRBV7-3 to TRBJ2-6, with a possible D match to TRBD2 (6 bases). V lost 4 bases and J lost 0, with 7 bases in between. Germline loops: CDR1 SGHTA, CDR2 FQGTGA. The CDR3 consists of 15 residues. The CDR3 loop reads CASSWDSSGANVLTF. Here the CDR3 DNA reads TGTGCCAGCAGCTGGGACTCCTCTGGGGCCAACGTCCTGACTTTC.

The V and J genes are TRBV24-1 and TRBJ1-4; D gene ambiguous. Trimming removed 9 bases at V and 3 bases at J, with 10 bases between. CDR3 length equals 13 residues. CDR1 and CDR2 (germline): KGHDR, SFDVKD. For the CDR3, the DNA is TGTGCCACCCGAGGCCAAGCTAATGAAAAACTGTTTTTT. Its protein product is CATRGQANEKLFF.

The CDR3 reads CASSLQGLSVYEQYF. The CDR3 coding sequence is TGTGCCAGCAGTCTTCAGGGACTGTCAGTTTACGAGCAGTACTTC. The chain recombines TRBV28 with TRBJ2-7; D is perhaps TRBD2 (6 bases). Trimming took 5 bases from V and 4 from J, leaving 18 bases between them. Germline V gene data show CDR1 as MDHEN and CDR2 as SYDVKM. There are 15 residues in the CDR3.

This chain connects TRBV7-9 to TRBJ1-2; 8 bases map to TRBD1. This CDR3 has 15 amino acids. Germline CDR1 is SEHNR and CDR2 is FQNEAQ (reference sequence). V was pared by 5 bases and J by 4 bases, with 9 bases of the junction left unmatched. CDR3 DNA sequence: TGTGCCAGCAGCCGGACAGGGCCTGGCATCTATGGCTACACCTTC. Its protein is CASSRTGPGIYGYTF.

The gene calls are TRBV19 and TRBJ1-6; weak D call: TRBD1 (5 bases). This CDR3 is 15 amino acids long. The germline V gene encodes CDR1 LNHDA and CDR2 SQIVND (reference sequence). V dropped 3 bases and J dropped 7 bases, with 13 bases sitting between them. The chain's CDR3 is CASSILGRENSPLHF. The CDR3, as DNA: TGTGCCAGTAGTATCTTGGGACGGGAGAATTCACCCCTCCACTTT.

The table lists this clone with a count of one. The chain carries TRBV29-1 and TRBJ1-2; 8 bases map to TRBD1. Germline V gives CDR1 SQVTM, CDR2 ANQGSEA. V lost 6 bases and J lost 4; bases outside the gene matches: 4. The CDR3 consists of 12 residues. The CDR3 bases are TGCAGCGTAAGGACAGGGACCTATGGCTACACCTTC. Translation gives CSVRTGTYGYTF.

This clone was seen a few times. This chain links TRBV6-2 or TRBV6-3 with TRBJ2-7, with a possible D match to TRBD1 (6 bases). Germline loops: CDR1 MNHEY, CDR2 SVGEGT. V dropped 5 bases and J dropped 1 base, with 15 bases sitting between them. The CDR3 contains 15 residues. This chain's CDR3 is CASSDRRGRSYEQYF. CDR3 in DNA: TGTGCCAGCAGTGACCGCAGGGGAAGGTCCTACGAGCAGTACTTC.

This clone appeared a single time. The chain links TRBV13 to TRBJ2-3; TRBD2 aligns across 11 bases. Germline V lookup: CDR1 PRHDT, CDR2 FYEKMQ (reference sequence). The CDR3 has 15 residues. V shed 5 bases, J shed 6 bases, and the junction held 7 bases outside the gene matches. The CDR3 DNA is TGTGCCAGCAGCCTTAGCGGGGGGGCCGGGGATACGCAGTATTTT. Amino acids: CASSLSGGAGDTQYF.

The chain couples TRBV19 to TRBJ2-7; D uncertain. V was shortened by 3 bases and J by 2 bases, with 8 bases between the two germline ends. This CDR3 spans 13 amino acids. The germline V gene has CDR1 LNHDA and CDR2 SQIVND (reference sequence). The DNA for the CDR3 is TGTGCCAGTAGTATCAGGCCAGCCTACGAGCAGTACTTC. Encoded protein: CASSIRPAYEQYF.

The CDR3, as DNA: TGCAGTGCCAGTGAAGAGGAAACAGGGGTCTACGGCTACACCTTC. Protein product: CSASEEETGVYGYTF. V usage is TRBV20-1 and J usage is TRBJ1-2, with TRBD1 matching over 7 bases. V shed 6 bases, J shed 8 bases, and the junction held 18 bases outside the gene matches. The CDR3 extends over 15 amino acids. Germline CDR1 reads DFQATT; CDR2 reads SNEGSKA (reference sequence).

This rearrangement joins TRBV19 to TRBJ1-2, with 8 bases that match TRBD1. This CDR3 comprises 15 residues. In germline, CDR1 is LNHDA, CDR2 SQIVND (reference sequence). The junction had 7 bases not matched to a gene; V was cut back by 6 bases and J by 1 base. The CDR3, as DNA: TGTGCCAGTAGGACCCGGGGACAGGATAACTATGGCTACACCTTC. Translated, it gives CASRTRGQDNYGYTF.

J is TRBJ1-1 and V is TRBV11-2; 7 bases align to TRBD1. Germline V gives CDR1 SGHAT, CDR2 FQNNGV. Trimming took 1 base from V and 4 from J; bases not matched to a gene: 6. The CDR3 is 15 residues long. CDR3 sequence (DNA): TGTGCCAGCAGCTTAGGCGTGACAGGGTCCACTGAAGCTTTCTTT. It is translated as CASSLGVTGSTEAFF.